This is a list of T cell receptor beta chains from one sample in a study of T cells after yellow fever vaccination. One entry per CDR3 protein results from TCRdb running MiXCR on the 5' RACE reads. The data contain around 610,000 distinct CDR3 sequences, approximately 15% of them singletons. The source material was PBMCs, sampled on the day of the yellow fever booster vaccination. Receptors originate from a young man who received the YFV17D yellow fever vaccine. CDR3s include the opening cysteine and the closing phenylalanine or tryptophan. Each record gives: D gene, clone size, J gene, V gene, CDR3 DNA, CDR3 protein. D genes are given only for firm matches. Clone size appears in some rows only: once, few, many, or a class for an expanded clone.

>.|few|TRBJ1-5|TRBV5-5
TGTGCCAGCAGCTTGTCCCCGACAGAAACGGAGCCCCAGCATTTT
CASSLSPTETEPQHF
>TRBD2|.|TRBJ2-1|TRBV20-1
TGCAGTCCTAAAGCGGGATCCTACAATGAGCAGTTCTTC
CSPKAGSYNEQFF
>.|.|TRBJ2-4|TRBV3-1
TGTGCCAGCAGCCAGCAGGGGCGAATTCAGTACTTC
CASSQQGRIQYF
>.|few|TRBJ2-7|TRBV25-1
TGTGCCAGCAGTGAGGCAGGCCTGTACGAGCAGTACTTC
CASSEAGLYEQYF
>.|.|TRBJ2-5|TRBV12-3/TRBV12-4
TGTGCCAGCAGCCCCGGGGGAATCCAAGAGACCCAGTACTTC
CASSPGGIQETQYF
>TRBD2|few|TRBJ2-5|TRBV9
TGTGCCAGCAGCGGTACCGGGCTAGCGGTAGAGACCCAGTACTTC
CASSGTGLAVETQYF
>TRBD2|many|TRBJ2-5|TRBV7-2
TGTGCCAGCAGCTCGACTAGCGGGGCCCAAGAGACCCAGTACTTC
CASSSTSGAQETQYF
>.|many|TRBJ2-4|TRBV12-3/TRBV12-4
TGTGCCAGCAGACCTAGTGGTGCCAAAAACATTCAGTACTTC
CASRPSGAKNIQYF
>.|many|TRBJ2-7|TRBV3-1
TGTGCCAGCAGCCAAGGTGTGACGGAGGAGCAGTACTTC
CASSQGVTEEQYF
>.|.|TRBJ2-7|TRBV18
TGTGCCAGCTCACCCCCCTCGGGATTATACTACGAGCAGTACTTC
CASSPPSGLYYEQYF
>.|few|TRBJ1-1|TRBV28
TGTGCCAGCAGTTCGTTGGGGAACACTGAAGCTTTCTTT
CASSSLGNTEAFF
>.|.|TRBJ2-5|TRBV20-1
TGCAGTGCTAGGGCGGTACTGGGTCTAGAGACCCAGTACTTC
CSARAVLGLETQYF
>TRBD1|many|TRBJ2-1|TRBV7-9
TGTGCCAGCAGCAACAGGGGGGCGAGCTCCTACAATGAGCAGTTCTTC
CASSNRGASSYNEQFF
>TRBD2|.|TRBJ2-1|TRBV7-9
TGTGCCAGCAGCCCACGGTGGGCTAGCGGGCTCAATGAGCAGTTCTTC
CASSPRWASGLNEQFF
>TRBD2|.|TRBJ2-3|TRBV24-1
TGTGCCACCAGTGCGCGGGAGGGCACAGATACGCAGTATTTT
CATSAREGTDTQYF
>.|.|TRBJ1-1|TRBV20-1
TGCAGTGCCCGAGGGGGGCGGATGAACACTGAAGCTTTCTTT
CSARGGRMNTEAFF
>.|few|TRBJ2-3|TRBV20-1
TGCAGTGCTAGAGACGTTCTGCCAGCGGGCTCCTCCACAGATACGCAGTATTTT
CSARDVLPAGSSTDTQYF
>.|.|TRBJ1-3|TRBV5-1
TGCGCCAGCAGCTTGGACGGGGACGGAAACACCATATATTTT
CASSLDGDGNTIYF
>.|many|TRBJ1-2|TRBV3-1
TGTGCCAGCAGCCAAGAGGACGCGTATGGCTACACCTTC
CASSQEDAYGYTF
>.|few|TRBJ2-4|TRBV7-8
TGTGCCAGCAGCCAATACGGACAGTTGGATAACATTCAGTACTTC
CASSQYGQLDNIQYF
>TRBD2|.|TRBJ2-1|TRBV7-8
TGTGCCAGCAGCGGAGTGGGAGCGGGGGTTTGGGATGAGCAGTTCTTC
CASSGVGAGVWDEQFF
>TRBD1|few|TRBJ2-2|TRBV5-1
TGCGCCAGCAGCCGGGGACAGGGGGCAGGCACCGGGGAGCTGTTTTTT
CASSRGQGAGTGELFF
>TRBD1|.|TRBJ2-7|TRBV5-1
TGCGCCAGCAGCTACGAAGGAGGGACAGGGGGCTACGAGCAGTACTTC
CASSYEGGTGGYEQYF
>.|few|TRBJ1-1|TRBV12-3/TRBV12-4
TGTGCCAGCAGTGAAGGGAGAAACACTGAAGCTTTCTTT
CASSEGRNTEAFF
>.|many|TRBJ2-3|TRBV27
TGTGCCTCCCAGGGGGGGCCATCCACAGATACGCAGTATTTT
CASQGGPSTDTQYF
>TRBD2|.|TRBJ2-1|TRBV18
TGTGCCAGCTCAACGGGCCGACTAGCGGGAGTAGGTGAGCAGTTCTTC
CASSTGRLAGVGEQFF
>.|few|TRBJ2-3|TRBV7-9
TGTGCCAGCAGCCCCCCCTTCGGGCCAGATACGCAGTATTTT
CASSPPFGPDTQYF
>.|.|TRBJ2-3|TRBV7-2
TGTGCCAGCAGCTTAGACATAGATACGCAGTATTTT
CASSLDIDTQYF
>TRBD2|.|TRBJ2-1|TRBV27
TGTGCCAGCAGTTCGAATAGCGGGAGGGCCTACAATGAGCAGTTCTTC
CASSSNSGRAYNEQFF
>TRBD1|few|TRBJ1-5|TRBV7-8
TGTGCCAGCAGCAGTCGACAGGGAGGGGAACGGCCCCAGCATTTT
CASSSRQGGERPQHF
>TRBD2|.|TRBJ2-3|TRBV28
TGTGCCACCCGAGCGGGAGGGAGGGATACGCAGTATTTT
CATRAGGRDTQYF
>.|few|TRBJ1-5|TRBV18
TGTGCCAGCTCACCGTCGGCGAAGGGGGGCGCGGATCAGCCCCAGCATTTT
CASSPSAKGGADQPQHF
>TRBD1|.|TRBJ2-2|TRBV19
TGTGCCAGTAGTATAGAGAAACAGGGGACCGGGGAGCTGTTTTTT
CASSIEKQGTGELFF
>TRBD1|few|TRBJ2-7|TRBV20-1
TGCAGTGCTACCGGAGGGACAGGGGGCTACGAGCAGTACTTC
CSATGGTGGYEQYF
>.|.|TRBJ2-7|TRBV20-1
TGCAGTGTATTCTTACCACAGTCTTACGAGCAGTACTTC
CSVFLPQSYEQYF
>.|.|TRBJ2-3|TRBV18
TGTGCCAGCTCACCACGGGGCCTCCCCACAGATACGCAGTATTTT
CASSPRGLPTDTQYF
>.|.|TRBJ2-2|TRBV5-1
TGCGCCAGCACCGATGTCGGGGAGCTGTTTTTT
CASTDVGELFF
>.|few|TRBJ2-1|TRBV5-1
TGCGCCAGCCGCTCTAGTACCTACAATGAGCAGTTCTTC
CASRSSTYNEQFF
>.|.|TRBJ1-2|TRBV5-1
TGCGCCAGCAGCTTGGGTCCAGGCCGTGGGGACGACACCTTC
CASSLGPGRGDDTF
>.|few|TRBJ2-1|TRBV23-1
TGCGCCAGCAGTCAATCAGCCGGCCCAGCCAATTCCGGGGAGCAGTTCTTC
CASSQSAGPANSGEQFF
>TRBD2|few|TRBJ2-7|TRBV5-1
TGCGCCAGCAGCTTAGGAGGGACTAGCGGAAACTACGAGCAGTACTTC
CASSLGGTSGNYEQYF
>TRBD2|.|TRBJ2-3|TRBV7-9
TGTGCCAGCAGCTTCGGGGCTAGCGGGAGGCCAGATACGCAGTATTTT
CASSFGASGRPDTQYF
>TRBD2|.|TRBJ2-7|TRBV27
TGTGCCAGCAGTCAGGGACTAACTGGCTACGAGCAGTACTTC
CASSQGLTGYEQYF
>.|.|TRBJ2-6|TRBV25-1
TGTGCCAGCACAACGTACAGCGAAAACGTCCTGACTTTC
CASTTYSENVLTF
>.|few|TRBJ2-5|TRBV12-3/TRBV12-4
TGTGCCAGCAACAACCCCACGGAGACCCAGTACTTC
CASNNPTETQYF
>.|.|TRBJ1-1|TRBV10-3
TGTGCCATCACGAATCTGGGCTTCACTGAAGCTTTCTTT
CAITNLGFTEAFF
>.|many|TRBJ1-4|TRBV5-1
TGCGCCAGCGGGGTCTCGGGGAATGAAAAACTGTTTTTT
CASGVSGNEKLFF
>.|few|TRBJ1-1|TRBV4-3
TGCGCCAGCAGCCAAGGGGCCTTGAACACTGAAGCTTTCTTT
CASSQGALNTEAFF
>.|few|TRBJ2-7|TRBV11-2
TGTGCCAGCAGCTTAGGCGGACAGCCCTACGAGCAGTACTTC
CASSLGGQPYEQYF
>.|few|TRBJ2-3|TRBV6-2/TRBV6-3
TGTGCCAGCAGTCGCGCGGCAAATACGCAGTATTTT
CASSRAANTQYF
>TRBD2|.|TRBJ2-1|TRBV20-1
TGCAGTGCGAGAAGCGGGATCTCCTACAATGAGCAGTTCTTC
CSARSGISYNEQFF
>.|.|TRBJ1-4|TRBV20-1
TGCAGCCCCTCGGGCGTGGGGTCTCAGCGGGCCCCAGACGATGAAAAACTGTTTTTT
CSPSGVGSQRAPDDEKLFF